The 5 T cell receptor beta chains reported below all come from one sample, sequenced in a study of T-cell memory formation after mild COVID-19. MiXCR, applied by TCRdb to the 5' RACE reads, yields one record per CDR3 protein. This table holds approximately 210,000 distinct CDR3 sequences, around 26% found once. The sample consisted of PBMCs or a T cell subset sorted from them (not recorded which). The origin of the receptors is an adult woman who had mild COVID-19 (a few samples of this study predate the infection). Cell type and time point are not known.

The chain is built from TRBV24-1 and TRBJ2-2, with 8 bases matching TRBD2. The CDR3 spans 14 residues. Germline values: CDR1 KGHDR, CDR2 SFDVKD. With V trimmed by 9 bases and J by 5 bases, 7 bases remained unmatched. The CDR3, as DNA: TGTGCCACCTATAGCGGGATTGTGACCGGGGAGCTGTTTTTT. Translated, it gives CATYSGIVTGELFF.

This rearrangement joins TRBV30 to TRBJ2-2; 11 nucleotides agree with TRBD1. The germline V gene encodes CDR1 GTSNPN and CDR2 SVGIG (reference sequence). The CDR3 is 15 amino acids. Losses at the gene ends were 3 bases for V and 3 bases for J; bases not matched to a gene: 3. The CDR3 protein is CAWSPGQGDTGELFF. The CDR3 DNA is TGTGCCTGGAGCCCGGGACAGGGGGACACCGGGGAGCTGTTTTTT.

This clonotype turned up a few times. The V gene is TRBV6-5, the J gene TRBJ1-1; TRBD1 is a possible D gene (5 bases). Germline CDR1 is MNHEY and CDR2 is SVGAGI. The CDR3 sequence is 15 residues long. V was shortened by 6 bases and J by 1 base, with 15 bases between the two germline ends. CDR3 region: CASSLYNGGNTEAFF. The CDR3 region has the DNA TGTGCCAGCAGCCTCTATAACGGGGGGAACACTGAAGCTTTCTTT.

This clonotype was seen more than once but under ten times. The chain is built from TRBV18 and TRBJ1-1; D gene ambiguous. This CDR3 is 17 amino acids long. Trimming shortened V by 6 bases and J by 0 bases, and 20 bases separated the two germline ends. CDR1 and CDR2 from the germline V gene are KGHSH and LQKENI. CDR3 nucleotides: TGTGCCAGCTCCCCCCGGAGCGGAACGCCGGTGAACACTGAAGCTTTCTTT. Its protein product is CASSPRSGTPVNTEAFF.

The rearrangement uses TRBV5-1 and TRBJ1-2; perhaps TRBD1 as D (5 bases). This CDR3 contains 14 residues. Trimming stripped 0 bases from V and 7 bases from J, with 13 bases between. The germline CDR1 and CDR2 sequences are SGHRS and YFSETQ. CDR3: CASSLEGRLFGYTF. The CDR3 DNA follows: TGCGCCAGCAGCTTGGAGGGACGGCTTTTTGGCTACACCTTC.